Listed below are T cell receptor beta chains from one sample, sequenced in a study of CD8 T cells in ankylosing spondylitis. One entry per CDR3 protein, called by TCRdb with MiXCR from the 5' RACE reads. Seen here are a few hundred thousand distinct CDR3 sequences, more than 20% observed once, and the top ten hold about 4%. The sequenced sample consisted of blood, either unsorted or a sorted T cell fraction (not recorded which). These receptors were taken from a female donor with ankylosing spondylitis or in good health (not recorded which). Each CDR3 is given with its conserved first and last residue. A D gene is named only where the DNA matches it firmly. The size entry is marked missing in some rows and otherwise reads once, few, many or a size class.

D	size	V	J	CDR3	DNA
TRBD2	many	TRBV11-2	TRBJ2-7	CASSPGTSPQNF	TGTGCCAGCAGCCCCGGGACTAGCCCACAGAACTTC
-	few	TRBV27	TRBJ2-7	CASSLSSGHSLGEQYF	TGTGCCAGCAGTTTATCGTCGGGACACTCTCTCGGGGAGCAGTACTTC
-	-	TRBV4-3	TRBJ1-2	CASSQDGQGPDGYTF	TGCGCCAGCAGCCAAGATGGGCAGGGGCCAGATGGCTACACCTTC
TRBD1	few	TRBV7-2	TRBJ1-1	CASSRLGTGEEAFF	TGTGCCAGCAGCCGCCTAGGGACAGGGGAAGAAGCTTTCTTT
-	-	TRBV11-2	TRBJ1-1	CASSSSEGTEAFF	TGTGCCAGCAGCTCCTCAGAGGGCACTGAAGCTTTCTTT
-	few	TRBV12-3/TRBV12-4	TRBJ2-1	CASSLAGDRTNEQFF	TGTGCCAGCAGTTTAGCGGGAGATCGTACGAATGAGCAGTTCTTC
-	-	TRBV20-1	TRBJ1-5	CSARDFVQPQHF	TGCAGTGCTAGAGATTTCGTACAGCCCCAGCATTTT
TRBD1	many	TRBV7-2	TRBJ2-1	CASSLATGDEQFF	TGTGCCAGCAGCTTAGCTACAGGGGATGAGCAGTTCTTC
TRBD1	few	TRBV27	TRBJ2-7	CASSIRTGEWEQYF	TGTGCCAGCAGTATCCGGACAGGGGAGTGGGAGCAGTACTTC
-	-	TRBV20-1	TRBJ1-1	CSARDLADTEAFF	TGCAGTGCTAGAGATCTAGCCGACACTGAAGCTTTCTTT
TRBD2	many	TRBV29-1	TRBJ2-3	CSVATSGRYDTQYF	TGCAGCGTTGCTACTAGCGGGAGGTATGATACGCAGTATTTT
-	few	TRBV10-2	TRBJ2-7	CASSDLGGSYEQYF	TGCGCCAGCAGTGACCTGGGGGGATCCTACGAGCAGTACTTC
-	many	TRBV4-3	TRBJ1-5	CASSQEARQPQHF	TGCGCCAGCAGCCAAGAGGCTCGTCAGCCCCAGCATTTT
TRBD2	-	TRBV20-1	TRBJ2-2	CSARLAGRHTGELFF	TGCAGTGCTAGATTAGCGGGGAGGCACACCGGGGAGCTGTTTTTT
-	-	TRBV7-2	TRBJ2-1	CASSRQTGYNEQFF	TGTGCCAGCAGCCGCCAGACAGGCTACAATGAGCAGTTCTTC
-	-	TRBV20-1	TRBJ2-5	CSARVDRKGQETQYF	TGCAGTGCTAGAGTCGACAGGAAAGGCCAAGAGACCCAGTACTTC
-	many	TRBV12-3/TRBV12-4	TRBJ1-5	CASSFGQSDQPQHF	TGTGCCAGCAGTTTCGGACAGTCAGATCAGCCCCAGCATTTT
TRBD1	few	TRBV29-1	TRBJ1-2	CSVALRLGTGGAGGYTF	TGCAGCGTTGCCCTAAGGCTTGGGACAGGGGGCGCCGGCGGCTACACCTTC
-	many	TRBV19	TRBJ1-1	CASSLQGLNTEAFF	TGTGCCAGCAGTTTACAGGGACTGAACACTGAAGCTTTCTTT
-	few	TRBV20-1	TRBJ2-1	CSRLAYNEQFF	TGCAGCCGCTTAGCGTACAATGAGCAGTTCTTC
-	-	TRBV5-1	TRBJ1-2	CASSLMLAANYGYTF	TGCGCCAGCAGCTTGATGCTTGCGGCTAACTATGGCTACACCTTC
-	-	TRBV15	TRBJ2-1	CATSSRDTYNEQFF	TGTGCCACCAGCAGCCGGGACACCTACAATGAGCAGTTCTTC
-	many	TRBV29-1	TRBJ2-5	CSVASRRDGAQYF	TGCAGCGTTGCCTCAAGGAGGGACGGGGCCCAGTACTTC
-	few	TRBV10-1	TRBJ2-4	CATPAEGGGSKNIQYF	TGCGCCACCCCGGCGGAGGGGGGAGGTAGCAAAAACATTCAGTACTTC
-	-	TRBV2	TRBJ2-1	CASSSRQVYNEQFF	TGTGCCAGCAGCTCCAGACAGGTGTACAATGAGCAGTTCTTC
TRBD2	-	TRBV13	TRBJ2-7	CASRRQGGPREQYF	TGTGCCAGCAGGCGGCAGGGAGGGCCCCGCGAGCAGTACTTC
TRBD2	-	TRBV6-1	TRBJ2-1	CASSSGTSGDNEQFF	TGTGCCAGCAGCTCCGGGACTAGCGGAGACAATGAGCAGTTCTTC
TRBD2	-	TRBV14	TRBJ2-1	CASSQAGTSNEQFF	TGTGCCAGCAGCCAAGCCGGGACTAGCAATGAGCAGTTCTTC
-	few	TRBV4-2	TRBJ1-5	CASSQIQDQPQHF	TGTGCCAGCAGCCAAATACAGGATCAGCCCCAGCATTTT
-	-	TRBV12-5	TRBJ1-1	CASGLRSTEAFF	TGTGCTAGTGGACTCCGTAGCACTGAAGCTTTCTTT
-	few	TRBV7-2	TRBJ2-1	CASSLRNSYNEQFF	TGTGCCAGCAGCCTCCGAAACTCGTACAATGAGCAGTTCTTC
TRBD2	few	TRBV7-2	TRBJ2-1	CASSFTAGLTWEQFF	TGTGCCAGCAGCTTTACAGCGGGACTGACGTGGGAGCAGTTCTTC
-	-	TRBV7-3	TRBJ2-7	CASSLNRAGEQYF	TGTGCCAGCAGCCTAAACAGGGCGGGCGAGCAGTACTTC
TRBD2	-	TRBV5-1	TRBJ2-7	CASFAGLASHEQYF	TGCGCCAGCTTTGCCGGACTAGCGTCCCACGAGCAGTACTTC